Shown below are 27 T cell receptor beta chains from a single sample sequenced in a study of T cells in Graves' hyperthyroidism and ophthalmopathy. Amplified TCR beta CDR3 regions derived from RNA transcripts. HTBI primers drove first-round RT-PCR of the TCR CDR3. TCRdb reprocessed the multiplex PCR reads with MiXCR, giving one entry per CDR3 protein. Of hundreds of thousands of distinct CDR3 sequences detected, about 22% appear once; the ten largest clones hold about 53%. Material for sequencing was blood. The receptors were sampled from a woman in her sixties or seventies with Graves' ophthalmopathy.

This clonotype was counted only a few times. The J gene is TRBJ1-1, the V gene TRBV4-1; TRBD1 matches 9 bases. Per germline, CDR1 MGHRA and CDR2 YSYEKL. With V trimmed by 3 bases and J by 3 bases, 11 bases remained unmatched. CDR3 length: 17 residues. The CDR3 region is CASSHSGTGLPDTEAFF. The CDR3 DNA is TGCGCCAGCAGCCATTCCGGGACAGGGCTCCCTGACACTGAAGCTTTCTTT.

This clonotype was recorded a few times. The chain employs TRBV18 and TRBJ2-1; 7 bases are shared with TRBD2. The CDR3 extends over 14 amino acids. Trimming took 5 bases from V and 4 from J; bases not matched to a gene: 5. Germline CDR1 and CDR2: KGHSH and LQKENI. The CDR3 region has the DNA TGTGCCAGCTCAAGGGCTAGCGGTTACAATGAGCAGTTCTTC. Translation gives CASSRASGYNEQFF.

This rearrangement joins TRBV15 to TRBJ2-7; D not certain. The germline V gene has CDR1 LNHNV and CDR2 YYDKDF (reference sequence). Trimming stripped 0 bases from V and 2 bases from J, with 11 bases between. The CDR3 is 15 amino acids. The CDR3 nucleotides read TGTGCCACCAGCAGAGATCTGGCCAGGACCTACGAGCAGTACTTC. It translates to CATSRDLARTYEQYF. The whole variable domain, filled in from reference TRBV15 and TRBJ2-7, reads DAMVIQNPRYQVTQFGKPVTLSCSQTLNHNVMYWYQQKSSQAPKLLFHYYDKDFNNEADTPDNFQSRRPNTSFCFLDIRSPGLGDTAMYLCATSRDLARTYEQYFGPGTRLTVT.

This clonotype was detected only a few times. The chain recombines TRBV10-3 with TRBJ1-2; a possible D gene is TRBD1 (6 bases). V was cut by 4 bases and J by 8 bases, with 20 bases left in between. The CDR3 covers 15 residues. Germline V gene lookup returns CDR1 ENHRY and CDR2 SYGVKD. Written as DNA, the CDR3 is TGTGCCATCAGTGGGAGCGAACAGGGCGTTAGCGGCTACACCTTC. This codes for CAISGSEQGVSGYTF.

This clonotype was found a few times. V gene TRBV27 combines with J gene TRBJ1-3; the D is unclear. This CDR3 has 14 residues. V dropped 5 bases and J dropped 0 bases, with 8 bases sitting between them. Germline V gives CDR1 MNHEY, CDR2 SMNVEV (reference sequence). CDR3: CASSRRGSGNTIYF. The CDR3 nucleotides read TGTGCCAGCAGTCGCCGAGGCTCTGGAAACACCATATATTTT.

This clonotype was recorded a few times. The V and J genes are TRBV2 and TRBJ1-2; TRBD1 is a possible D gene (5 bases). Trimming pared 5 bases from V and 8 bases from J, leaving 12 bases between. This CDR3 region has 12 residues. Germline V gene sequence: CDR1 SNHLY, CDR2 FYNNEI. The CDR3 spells CASSPQRGGYTF. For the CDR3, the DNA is TGTGCCAGCAGTCCCCAAAGGGGAGGCTACACCTTC.

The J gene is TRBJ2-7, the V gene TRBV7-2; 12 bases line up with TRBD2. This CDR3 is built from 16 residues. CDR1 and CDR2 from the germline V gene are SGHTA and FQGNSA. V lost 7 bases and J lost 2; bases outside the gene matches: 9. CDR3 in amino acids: CASTLGLAGGPYEQYF. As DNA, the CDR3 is TGTGCCAGCACCCTGGGGCTAGCGGGAGGGCCCTACGAGCAGTACTTC.

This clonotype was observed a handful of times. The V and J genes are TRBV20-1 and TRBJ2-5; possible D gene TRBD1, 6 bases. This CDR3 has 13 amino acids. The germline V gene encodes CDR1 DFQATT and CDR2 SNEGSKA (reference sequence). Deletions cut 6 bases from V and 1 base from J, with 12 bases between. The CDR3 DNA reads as TGCAGTGCGGAACAGGGAAGCCAAGAGACCCAGTACTTC. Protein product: CSAEQGSQETQYF.

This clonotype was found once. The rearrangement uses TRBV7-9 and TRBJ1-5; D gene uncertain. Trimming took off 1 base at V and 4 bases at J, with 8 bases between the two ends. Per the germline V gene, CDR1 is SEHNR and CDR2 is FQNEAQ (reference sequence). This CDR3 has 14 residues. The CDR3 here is CASSLDHGNQPQHF. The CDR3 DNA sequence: TGTGCCAGCAGCTTAGATCACGGAAATCAGCCCCAGCATTTT.

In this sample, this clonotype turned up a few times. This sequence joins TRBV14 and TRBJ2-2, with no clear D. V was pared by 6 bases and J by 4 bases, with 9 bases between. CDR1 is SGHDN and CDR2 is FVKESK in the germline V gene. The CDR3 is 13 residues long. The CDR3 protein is CASRRAATGELFF. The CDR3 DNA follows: TGTGCCAGCAGAAGGGCCGCCACCGGGGAGCTGTTTTTT.

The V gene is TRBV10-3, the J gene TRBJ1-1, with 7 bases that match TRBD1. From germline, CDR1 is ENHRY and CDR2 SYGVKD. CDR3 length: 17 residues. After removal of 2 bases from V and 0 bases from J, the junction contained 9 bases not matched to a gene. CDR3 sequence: CAISERGLGQLNTEAFF. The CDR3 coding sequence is TGTGCCATCAGTGAGAGGGGTCTGGGACAGCTGAACACTGAAGCTTTCTTT.

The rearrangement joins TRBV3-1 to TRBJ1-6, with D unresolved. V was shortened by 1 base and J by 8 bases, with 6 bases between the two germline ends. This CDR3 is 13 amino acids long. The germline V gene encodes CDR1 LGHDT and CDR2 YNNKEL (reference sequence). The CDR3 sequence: CASSQASDSPLHF. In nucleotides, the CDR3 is TGTGCCAGCAGCCAAGCGTCCGATTCACCCCTCCACTTT.

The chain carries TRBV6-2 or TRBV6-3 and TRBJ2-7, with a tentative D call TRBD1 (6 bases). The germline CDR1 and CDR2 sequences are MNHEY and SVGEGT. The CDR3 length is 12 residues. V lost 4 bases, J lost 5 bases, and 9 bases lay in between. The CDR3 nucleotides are TGTGCCAGCAGTTTCCGGGACAACGAGCAGTACTTC. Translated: CASSFRDNEQYF.

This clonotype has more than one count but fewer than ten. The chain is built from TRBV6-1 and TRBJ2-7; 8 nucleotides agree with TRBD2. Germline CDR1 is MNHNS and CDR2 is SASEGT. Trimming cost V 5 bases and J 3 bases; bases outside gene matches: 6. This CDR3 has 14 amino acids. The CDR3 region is CASSFRTSSYEQYF. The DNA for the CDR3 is TGTGCCAGCAGTTTTAGGACTAGCAGCTACGAGCAGTACTTC.

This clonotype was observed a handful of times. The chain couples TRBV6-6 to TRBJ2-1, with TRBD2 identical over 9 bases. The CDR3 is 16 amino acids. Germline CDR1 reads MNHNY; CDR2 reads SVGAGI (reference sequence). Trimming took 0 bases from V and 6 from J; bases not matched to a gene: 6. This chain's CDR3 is CASSYSLSGSTNEQFF. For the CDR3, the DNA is TGTGCCAGCAGTTACTCGCTTAGCGGGAGTACCAATGAGCAGTTCTTC.

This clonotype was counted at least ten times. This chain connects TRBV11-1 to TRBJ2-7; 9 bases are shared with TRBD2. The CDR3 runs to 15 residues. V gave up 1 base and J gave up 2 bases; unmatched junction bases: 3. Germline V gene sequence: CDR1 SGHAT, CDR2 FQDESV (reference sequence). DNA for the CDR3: TGTGCCAGCAGCTTAGAGACTAGCGGAACCTACGAGCAGTACTTC. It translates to CASSLETSGTYEQYF.

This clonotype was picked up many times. The CDR3 DNA reads TGTGCCAGCAGCGTAGGAGGGGGGCTGGAGACCCAGTACTTC. Translating gives CASSVGGGLETQYF. V and J are TRBV9 and TRBJ2-5; D is perhaps TRBD1 or TRBD2 (6 bases each). Germline values: CDR1 SGDLS, CDR2 YYNGEE. Trimming left V 0 bases short and J 5 bases short, with 11 bases between. This CDR3 has 14 residues.

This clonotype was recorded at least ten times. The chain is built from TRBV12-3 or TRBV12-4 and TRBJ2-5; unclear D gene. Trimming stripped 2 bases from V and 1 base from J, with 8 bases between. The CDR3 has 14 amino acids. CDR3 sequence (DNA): TGTGCCAGCAGTTTAATACCAGGCCAAGAGACCCAGTACTTC. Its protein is CASSLIPGQETQYF.

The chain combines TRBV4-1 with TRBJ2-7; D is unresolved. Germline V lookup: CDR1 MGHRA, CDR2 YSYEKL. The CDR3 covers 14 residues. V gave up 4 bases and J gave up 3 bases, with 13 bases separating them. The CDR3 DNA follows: TGCGCCAGCAGCCGAGACCAGTGGGGCTACGAGCAGTACTTC. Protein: CASSRDQWGYEQYF.

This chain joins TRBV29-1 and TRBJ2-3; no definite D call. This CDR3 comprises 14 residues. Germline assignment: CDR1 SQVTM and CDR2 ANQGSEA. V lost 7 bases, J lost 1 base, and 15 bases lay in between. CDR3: CSATQFSRTDTQYF. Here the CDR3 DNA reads TGCAGCGCTACCCAATTCTCTCGCACAGATACGCAGTATTTT.

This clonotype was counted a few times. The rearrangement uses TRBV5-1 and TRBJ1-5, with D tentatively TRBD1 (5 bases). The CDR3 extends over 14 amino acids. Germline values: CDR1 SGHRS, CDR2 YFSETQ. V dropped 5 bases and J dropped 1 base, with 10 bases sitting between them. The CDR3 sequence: CASSCRDSNQPQHF. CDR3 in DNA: TGCGCCAGCAGTTGCCGGGACAGCAATCAGCCCCAGCATTTT.

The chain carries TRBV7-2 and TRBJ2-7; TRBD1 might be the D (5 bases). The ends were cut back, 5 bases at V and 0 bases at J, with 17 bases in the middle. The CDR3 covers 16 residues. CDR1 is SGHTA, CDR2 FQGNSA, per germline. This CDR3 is CASSPSPRTSSYEQYF. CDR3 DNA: TGTGCCAGCAGCCCCTCACCTAGGACAAGCTCCTACGAGCAGTACTTC.

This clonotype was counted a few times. The DNA for the CDR3 is TGTGCCAGTAGTATGCCGAGCGGAGACCTCGCGAACACCGGGGAGCTGTTTTTT. This gives the protein CASSMPSGDLANTGELFF. The V and J genes are TRBV19 and TRBJ2-2; perhaps TRBD2 as D (5 bases). V shed 3 bases and J shed 0 bases, with 17 bases lying between them. The CDR3 is made up of 18 amino acids. The V gene's germline CDR1 is LNHDA and CDR2 SQIVND (reference sequence).

CDR3 nucleotide sequence: TGTGCCAGCAGCTTGGAAGGGACTAGAAGCTCCTACGAGCAGTACTTC. Amino acid sequence: CASSLEGTRSSYEQYF. The chain is built from TRBV5-6 and TRBJ2-7; TRBD2 matches 8 bases. CDR1 SGHDT and CDR2 YYEEEE come from the germline V gene. The V and J ends lost 0 bases and 0 bases, in that order; junction bases with no gene match: 5. The CDR3 is 16 residues long.

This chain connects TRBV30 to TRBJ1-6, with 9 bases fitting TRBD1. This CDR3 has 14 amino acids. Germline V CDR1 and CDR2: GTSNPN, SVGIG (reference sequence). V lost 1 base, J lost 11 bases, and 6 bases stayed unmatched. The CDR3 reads CAWSGPTGGTPLHF. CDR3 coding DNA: TGTGCCTGGAGTGGACCGACAGGGGGGACACCCCTCCACTTT.

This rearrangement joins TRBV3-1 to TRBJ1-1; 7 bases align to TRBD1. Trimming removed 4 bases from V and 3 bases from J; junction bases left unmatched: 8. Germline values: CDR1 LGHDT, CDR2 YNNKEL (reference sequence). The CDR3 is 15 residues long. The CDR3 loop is CASSLTRQGDTEAFF. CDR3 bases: TGTGCCAGCAGCCTCACCAGACAGGGTGACACTGAAGCTTTCTTT.

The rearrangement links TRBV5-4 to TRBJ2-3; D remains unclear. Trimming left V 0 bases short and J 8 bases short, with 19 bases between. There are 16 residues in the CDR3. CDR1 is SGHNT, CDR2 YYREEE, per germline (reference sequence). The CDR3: CASSLGRAGWGGTQYF. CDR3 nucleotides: TGTGCCAGCAGCTTGGGTAGGGCAGGCTGGGGTGGTACGCAGTATTTT.